Below are 25 T cell receptor beta chains sequenced from a single sample in a study of shared clonotypes between healthy human individuals. Sequencing used immunoSEQ multiplex PCR; TCRdb keeps in-frame clones, though not all of them. The sample lists over a million clones; around 82% were seen once. Source material: memory CD4+ T cells from PBMCs. Subset specified: CD45RA-negative fraction. These receptor sequences come from a man aged 18 to 35 in good health. Some clones in this sample may be carry-over from other donors' samples.

Note on this clone: One end of the junction does not line up with germline, which may come from a read error. The V gene is TRBV7-2, the J gene TRBJ2-6; 11 positions match TRBD2. This CDR3 contains 17 residues. Germline V gene sequence: CDR1 SGHTA, CDR2 FQGNSA. CDR3 coding DNA: TGTGCCAGCAGGAAGACTAGCGGGGACTCTGGGGCCAACGTCCTGGCTTTC. Amino acid sequence: CASRKTSGDSGANVLAF.

This rearrangement joins TRBV11-1 to TRBJ1-4; D is unresolved. The V end was cut by 2 bases, the J end by 2 bases, with 12 bases between. From germline, CDR1 is SGHAT and CDR2 FQDESV (reference sequence). The CDR3 sequence is 16 residues long. The CDR3 loop is CASSLRSTTTNEKLFF. CDR3 nucleotides: TGTGCCAGCAGCTTAAGATCTACTACGACTAATGAAAAACTGTTTTTT.

The CDR3 DNA reads TGTGCCAGCAGTATCAGGACAGGGGGCACAGATACGCAGTATTTT. Translation: CASSIRTGGTDTQYF. This chain connects TRBV28 to TRBJ2-3, with 9 bases fitting TRBD1. The CDR3 extends over 15 amino acids. V lost 5 bases to trimming and J lost 1 base; unmatched junction nucleotides: 4. Germline CDR1 is MDHEN and CDR2 is SYDVKM.

A few counts support this clone. The chain carries TRBV7-8 and TRBJ2-7, with D tentatively TRBD2 (5 bases). This CDR3 contains 15 residues. Between the trimmed V and J ends, which lost 6 bases and 0 bases, there was a span of 15 bases. Germline CDR1 reads SGHVS; CDR2 reads FQNEAQ. The CDR3 loop reads CASSRGLDFSYEQYF. The CDR3 DNA reads as TGTGCCAGCAGTCGAGGACTCGATTTCTCCTACGAGCAGTACTTC.

The chain carries TRBV19 and TRBJ1-5; 7 bases line up with TRBD1. The CDR3 has 15 amino acids. V lost 7 bases and J lost 7; bases outside the gene matches: 13. Germline CDR1 is LNHDA and CDR2 is SQIVND (reference sequence). CDR3 sequence (DNA): TGTGCCAGTACGGCTGCACAGGGGATTTACCAGCCCCAGCATTTT. Its translation is CASTAAQGIYQPQHF.

The chain has TRBV5-6 and TRBJ2-5; tentative D call: TRBD1 (5 bases). The germline CDR1 and CDR2 sequences are SGHDT and YYEEEE. V was shortened by 1 base and J by 5 bases, with 12 bases between the two germline ends. The CDR3 sequence is 14 residues long. The CDR3 sequence: CASSLRQGTETQYF. The CDR3 nucleotides read TGTGCCAGCAGCTTGAGGCAGGGTACGGAGACCCAGTACTTC.

The chain carries TRBV7-9 and TRBJ2-1; the D is unclear. This CDR3 has 14 residues. Germline CDR1 is SEHNR and CDR2 is FQNEAQ (reference sequence). V gave up 3 bases and J gave up 0 bases, with 6 bases separating them. This CDR3 reads CASSLESSYNEQFF. The CDR3 DNA reads as TGTGCCAGCAGCTTGGAGAGCTCCTACAATGAGCAGTTCTTC.

This clone has more than one count but fewer than ten. The V gene is TRBV19, the J gene TRBJ2-7; D remains unclear. Germline V gene sequence: CDR1 LNHDA, CDR2 SQIVND (reference sequence). V lost 6 bases and J lost 4, with 16 bases in between. The CDR3 covers 14 residues. The CDR3 DNA sequence: TGTGCCAGTAGGGCCCGGGCTGCGACGTACGAGCAGTACTTC. This codes for CASRARAATYEQYF.

This chain joins TRBV7-3 and TRBJ2-7; the D is unclear. Per the germline V gene, CDR1 is SGHTA and CDR2 is FQGTGA. The CDR3 covers 13 residues. Trimming took 0 bases from V and 5 from J, leaving 8 bases between them. CDR3 sequence (DNA): TGTGCCAGCAGCTTAACCACTGCGCACGAGCAGTACTTC. Encoded protein: CASSLTTAHEQYF.

This chain links TRBV7-9 with TRBJ2-3; 8 bases agree with TRBD1. CDR1 and CDR2 from the germline V gene are SEHNR and FQNEAQ (reference sequence). V lost 0 bases and J lost 2; bases outside the gene matches: 1. The CDR3 extends over 15 amino acids. The CDR3 nucleotides are TGTGCCAGCAGCTTAGCGGGACAGGCCACAGATACGCAGTATTTT. It translates to CASSLAGQATDTQYF. The whole variable domain, filled in from reference TRBV7-9 and TRBJ2-3, reads DTGVSQNPRHKITKRGQNVTFRCDPISEHNRLYWYRQTLGQGPEFLTYFQNEAQLEKSRLLSDRFSAERPKGSFSTLEIQRTEQGDSAMYLCASSLAGQATDTQYFGPGTRLTVL.

This clone was recorded a few times. The chain has TRBV28 and TRBJ1-1; perhaps TRBD1 as D (5 bases). Germline V CDR1 and CDR2: MDHEN, SYDVKM. The CDR3 loop spans 15 amino acids. Trimming took 7 bases from V and 1 from J, leaving 16 bases between them. CDR3 sequence: CASTTPDRPNTEAFF. CDR3 DNA sequence: TGTGCCAGCACCACCCCCGACAGACCGAACACTGAAGCTTTCTTT. The variable domain in full, completed from reference TRBV28 and TRBJ1-1, reads DVKVTQSSRYLVKRTGEKVFLECVQDMDHENMFWYRQDPGLGLRLIYFSYDVKMKEKGDIPEGYSVSREKKERFSLILESASTNQTSMYLCASTTPDRPNTEAFFGQGTRLTVV.

In the case of this clone: The same CDR3 is also encoded by other DNA sequences in this sample. The chain has TRBV5-6 and TRBJ1-1; D is undetermined. The CDR3 runs 12 residues. Trimming stripped 2 bases from V and 3 bases from J, with 5 bases between. CDR1 and CDR2 (germline): SGHDT, YYEEEE. The CDR3 nucleotides read TGTGCCAGCAGCTTATGGGACACTGAAGCTTTCTTT. Its protein product is CASSLWDTEAFF.

CDR3: CASNSRTSGYNEQFF. The CDR3 nucleotides read TGTGCCAGCAACTCTCGGACTAGCGGATACAATGAGCAGTTCTTC. This rearrangement joins TRBV5-4 to TRBJ2-1; 10 bases match TRBD2. This CDR3 is 15 amino acids long. Germline trimming cut 6 bases from V and 4 bases from J; bases unmatched to any gene: 7. Germline CDR1 SGHNT, CDR2 YYREEE (reference sequence).

The rearrangement joins TRBV9 to TRBJ2-2; D is possibly TRBD1 or TRBD2 (5 bases each). V shed 2 bases and J shed 3 bases, with 8 bases lying between them. From germline, CDR1 is SGDLS and CDR2 YYNGEE. This CDR3 spans 14 amino acids. The CDR3 coding sequence is TGTGCCAGCAGCGTTCAGGGAGACACCGGGGAGCTGTTTTTT. Encoded protein: CASSVQGDTGELFF.

The rearrangement joins TRBV5-1 to TRBJ1-1, with no clear D. V was cut by 3 bases and J by 7 bases, with 13 bases left in between. This CDR3 has 13 residues. Per germline, CDR1 SGHRS and CDR2 YFSETQ. In DNA form, the CDR3 reads TGCGCCAGCAGCTCAGGACCCGCCATTGAAGCTTTCTTT. Residues: CASSSGPAIEAFF. Full variable domain (missing parts from reference TRBV5-1 and TRBJ1-1): KAGVTQTPRYLIKTRGQQVTLSCSPISGHRSVSWYQQTPGQGLQFLFEYFSETQRNKGNFPGRFSGRQFSNSRSEMNVSTLELGDSALYLCASSSGPAIEAFFGQGTRLTVV.

This clone has just a few counts. The chain uses TRBV5-8 and TRBJ1-5, with D perhaps TRBD1 (5 bases). CDR3 length: 14 residues. Germline V gives CDR1 SGHTS, CDR2 YDEGEE. V was shortened by 2 bases and J by 9 bases, with 15 bases between the two germline ends. CDR3 sequence reads: CASSFPAVQGPQHF. DNA for the CDR3: TGTGCCAGCAGCTTTCCGGCGGTGCAGGGGCCCCAGCATTTT.

The V and J genes are TRBV14 and TRBJ1-5; D is perhaps TRBD1 (6 bases). Germline loops: CDR1 SGHDN, CDR2 FVKESK. V lost 3 bases, J lost 3 bases, and 9 bases lay in between. The CDR3 sequence is 14 residues long. Written as DNA, the CDR3 is TGTGCCAGCAGCCAGTGGGGGGCCAATCAGCCCCAGCATTTT. Amino acids: CASSQWGANQPQHF.

The chain is built from TRBV7-2 and TRBJ2-3; D unresolved. Germline CDR1 and CDR2: SGHTA and FQGNSA. CDR3 length: 15 residues. The germline V and J ends were trimmed by 0 bases and 0 bases, with 7 bases remaining between them. The CDR3 is CASSLAGTSTDTQYF. The DNA for the CDR3 is TGTGCCAGCAGCTTAGCGGGAACTAGCACAGATACGCAGTATTTT.

The sample holds one count of this clone. The same CDR3 arises from other DNA sequences in this sample as well. The chain recombines TRBV28 with TRBJ1-1; 7 positions match TRBD1. CDR3 length equals 12 residues. V lost 6 bases to trimming and J lost 8 bases; unmatched junction nucleotides: 6. Germline V lookup: CDR1 MDHEN, CDR2 SYDVKM. The CDR3 DNA follows: TGTGCCAGCAGACTAAGACAGGGAGAAGCTTTCTTT. Protein sequence: CASRLRQGEAFF.

Concerning this clone: This specimen includes other DNA sequences encoding the same CDR3. The V and J genes are TRBV7-2 and TRBJ2-2; D is unclear. CDR1 is SGHTA, CDR2 FQGNSA, per germline. Between the trimmed V and J ends, which lost 0 bases and 4 bases, there was a span of 3 bases. The length of the CDR3 is 13 residues. CDR3 sequence reads: CASSLASTGELFF. In nucleotides, the CDR3 is TGTGCCAGCAGCTTAGCCAGCACCGGGGAGCTGTTTTTT.

The chain carries TRBV7-6 and TRBJ2-1, with TRBD2 matching 9 bases. The CDR3 contains 16 residues. CDR1 is SGHVS, CDR2 FNYEAQ, per germline. After removal of 1 base from V and 4 bases from J, the junction contained 5 bases not matched to a gene. The chain's CDR3 is CASSLVAGGGYNEQFF. For the CDR3, the DNA is TGTGCCAGCAGCTTAGTTGCGGGAGGGGGTTACAATGAGCAGTTCTTC.

This clone was seen a few times. The chain recombines TRBV4-1 with TRBJ1-4; tentative D call: TRBD1 (5 bases). Trimming pared 1 base from V and 2 bases from J, leaving 8 bases between. The CDR3 length is 15 residues. Germline CDR1 reads MGHRA; CDR2 reads YSYEKL. The CDR3 DNA reads as TGCGCCAGCAGCCAAGTACGGGACACTAATGAAAAACTGTTTTTT. Protein: CASSQVRDTNEKLFF.

J is TRBJ1-1 and V is TRBV9, with D maybe TRBD1 (6 bases). Germline assignment: CDR1 SGDLS and CDR2 YYNGEE. The CDR3 sequence is 15 residues long. V was trimmed by 0 bases and J by 3 bases, leaving 12 bases between them. The CDR3 sequence is CASSVDWGQDTEAFF. The CDR3 region has the DNA TGTGCCAGCAGCGTAGACTGGGGGCAGGACACTGAAGCTTTCTTT.

The genes are TRBV19 and TRBJ2-2; D uncertain. This CDR3 spans 12 amino acids. Germline V gene data show CDR1 as LNHDA and CDR2 as SQIVND (reference sequence). V shed 3 bases and J shed 7 bases, with 6 bases lying between them. CDR3 DNA sequence: TGTGCCAGTAGTATGAGAGTCGGGGAGCTGTTTTTT. Its translation: CASSMRVGELFF.

The rearrangement joins TRBV5-4 to TRBJ2-3, with 11 positions matching TRBD2. The trim removed 2 bases at V and 3 bases at J, leaving 8 bases unmatched. Germline loops: CDR1 SGHNT, CDR2 YYREEE (reference sequence). The CDR3 extends over 17 amino acids. In nucleotides, the CDR3 is TGTGCCAGCAGCTTCTTTAGCGGGAGGGCCAGGACAGATACGCAGTATTTT. Its protein product is CASSFFSGRARTDTQYF.